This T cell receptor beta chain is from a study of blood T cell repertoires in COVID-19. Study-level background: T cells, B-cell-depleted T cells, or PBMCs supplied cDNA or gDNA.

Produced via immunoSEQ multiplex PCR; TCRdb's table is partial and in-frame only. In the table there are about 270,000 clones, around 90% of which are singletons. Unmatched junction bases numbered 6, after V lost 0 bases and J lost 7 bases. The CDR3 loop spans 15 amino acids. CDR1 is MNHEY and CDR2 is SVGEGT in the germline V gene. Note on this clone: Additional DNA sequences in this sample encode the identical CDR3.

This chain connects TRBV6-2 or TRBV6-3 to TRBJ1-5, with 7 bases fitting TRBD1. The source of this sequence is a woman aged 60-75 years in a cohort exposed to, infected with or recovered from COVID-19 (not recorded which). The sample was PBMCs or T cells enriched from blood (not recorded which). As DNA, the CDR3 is TGTGCCAGCAGTTACTCGAACAGGGGCGGGCAGCCCCAGCATTTT. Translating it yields CASSYSNRGGQPQHF.